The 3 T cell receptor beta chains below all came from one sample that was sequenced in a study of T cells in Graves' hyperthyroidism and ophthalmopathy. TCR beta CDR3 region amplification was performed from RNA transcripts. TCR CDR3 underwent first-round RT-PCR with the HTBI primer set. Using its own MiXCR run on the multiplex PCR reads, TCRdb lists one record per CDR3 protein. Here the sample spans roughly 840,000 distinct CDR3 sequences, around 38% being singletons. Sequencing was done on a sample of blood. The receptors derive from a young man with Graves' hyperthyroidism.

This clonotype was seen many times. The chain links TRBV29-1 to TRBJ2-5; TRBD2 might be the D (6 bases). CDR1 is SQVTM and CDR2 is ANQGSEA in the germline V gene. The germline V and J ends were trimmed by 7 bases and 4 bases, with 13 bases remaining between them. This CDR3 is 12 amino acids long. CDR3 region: CSGGAGRETQYF. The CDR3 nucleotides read TGCAGCGGCGGGGCCGGTCGAGAGACCCAGTACTTC.

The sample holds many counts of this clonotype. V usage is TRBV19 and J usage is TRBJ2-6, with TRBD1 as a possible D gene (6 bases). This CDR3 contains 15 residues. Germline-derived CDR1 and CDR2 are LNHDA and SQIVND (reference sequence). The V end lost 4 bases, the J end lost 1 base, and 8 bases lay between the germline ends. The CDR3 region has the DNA TGTGCCAGTAGTACCGGACAGTCTGGGGCCAACGTCCTGACTTTC. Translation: CASSTGQSGANVLTF.

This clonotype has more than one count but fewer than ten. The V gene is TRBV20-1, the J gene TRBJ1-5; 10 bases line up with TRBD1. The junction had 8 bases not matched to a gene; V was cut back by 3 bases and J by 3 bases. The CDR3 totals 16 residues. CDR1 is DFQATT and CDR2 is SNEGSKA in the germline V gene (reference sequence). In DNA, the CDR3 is TGCAGTGCTAGCGTTCAGGGACAGGGGTACAATCAGCCCCAGCATTTT. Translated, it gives CSASVQGQGYNQPQHF.